Ten or more counts support the clone carrying this T cell receptor beta chain. What it recognizes is unknown. TCRdb reprocessed the 5' RACE reads with MiXCR, giving one entry per CDR3 protein. The sample lists some 150,000 distinct CDR3 sequences, less than 8.5% seen once, with about 0.61% in the top ten. This sample is part of a study of T cells after yellow fever vaccination. The CDR3 covers 14 residues. The V gene's germline CDR1 is SGHDN and CDR2 FVKESK. Trimming shortened V by 1 base and J by 8 bases, and 12 bases separated the two germline ends. Whole-study findings and limits: It was a small share of clonotypes that appeared in both CD4 and CD8 compartments.

V is TRBV14 and J is TRBJ2-1; D gene unclear. The TCR was taken from a man under 40 who received the YFV17D yellow fever vaccine. Sequencing was performed on CD4+ T cells sorted from PBMCs, taken 10 days after the yellow fever booster vaccination. CDR3 coding DNA: TGTGCCAGCAGCCAAGGGCCAAAGAGGTATGAGCAGTTCTTC. This gives the protein CASSQGPKRYEQFF. Full variable domain (remainder filled in from reference TRBV14 and TRBJ2-1): EAGVTQFPSHSVIEKGQTVTLRCDPISGHDNLYWYRRVMGKEIKFLLHFVKESKQDESGMPNNRFLAERTGGTYSTLKVQPAELEDSGVYFCASSQGPKRYEQFFGPGTRLTVL.